This T cell receptor beta chain was profiled in a study of post-analysis software for immune sequencing data. Overall study findings and caveats: Samples made in the same batch grouped tightly together by F measure. A handful of TRBV segments were significantly more frequent in patients than in controls. TRBV5-6, TRBV5-1 and TRBV20-1 were among these segments.

CDR1 is SGHAT and CDR2 is FQNNGV in the germline V gene. V shed 5 bases and J shed 4 bases, with 14 bases lying between them. The CDR3 runs 14 residues. Presence of unique molecular identifiers characterized the TCR beta cDNA libraries. Researchers reported 550,000 or so cDNA molecules coming from around 1 to 10 million T cells. TCRdb analysed the PCR reads with MiXCR anew, one entry per CDR3 protein. The sample records approximately 630,000 distinct CDR3 sequences, 55% to 60% being singletons. The count of this clonotype is one. The antigen is not known. The TCR sequence derives from a girl under 10 years old with multiple sclerosis. The chain couples TRBV11-2 to TRBJ2-5; D may be TRBD1 (5 bases). Sequencing was done on a sample of blood. In DNA, the CDR3 is TGTGCCAGCAGCCCGCTAAGGGGCGGAGAGACCCAGTACTTC. This translates into CASSPLRGGETQYF.